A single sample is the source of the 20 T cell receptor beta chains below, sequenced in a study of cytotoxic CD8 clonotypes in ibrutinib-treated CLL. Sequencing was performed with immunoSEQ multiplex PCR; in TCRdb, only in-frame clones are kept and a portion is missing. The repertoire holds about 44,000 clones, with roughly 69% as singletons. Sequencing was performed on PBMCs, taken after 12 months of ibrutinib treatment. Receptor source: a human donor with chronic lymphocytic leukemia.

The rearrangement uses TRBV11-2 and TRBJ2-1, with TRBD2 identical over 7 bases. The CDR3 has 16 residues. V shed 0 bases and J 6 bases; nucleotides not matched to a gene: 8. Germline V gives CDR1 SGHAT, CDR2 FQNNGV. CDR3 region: CASSLDRTRTANEQFF. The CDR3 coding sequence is TGTGCCAGCAGCTTAGATAGGACTAGGACCGCCAATGAGCAGTTCTTC.

The CDR3 DNA follows: TGTGCCAGCAGCTTAGGCCTGGATGCCTACTTC. Protein product: CASSLGLDAYF. J is TRBJ2-5 and V is TRBV7-8; D not resolved. The length of the CDR3 is 11 residues. The germline V gene has CDR1 SGHVS and CDR2 FQNEAQ. The V end lost 1 base, the J end lost 14 bases, and 11 bases lay between the germline ends.

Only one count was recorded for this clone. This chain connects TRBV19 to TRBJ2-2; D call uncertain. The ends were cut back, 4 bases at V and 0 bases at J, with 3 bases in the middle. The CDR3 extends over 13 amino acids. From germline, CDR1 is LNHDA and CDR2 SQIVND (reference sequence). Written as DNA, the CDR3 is TGTGCCAGTAGTACCACGAACACCGGGGAGCTGTTTTTT. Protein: CASSTTNTGELFF.

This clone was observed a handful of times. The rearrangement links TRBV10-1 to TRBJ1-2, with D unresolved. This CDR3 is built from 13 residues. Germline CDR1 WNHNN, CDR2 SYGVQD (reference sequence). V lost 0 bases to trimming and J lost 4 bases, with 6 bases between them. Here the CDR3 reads CASSESYSYGYTF. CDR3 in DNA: TGCGCCAGCAGTGAGTCGTATTCCTATGGCTACACCTTC.

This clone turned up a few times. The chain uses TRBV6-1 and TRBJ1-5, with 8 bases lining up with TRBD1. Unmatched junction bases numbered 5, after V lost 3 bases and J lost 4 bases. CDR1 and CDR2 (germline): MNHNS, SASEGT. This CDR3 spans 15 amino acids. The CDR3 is CASSDRDRTNQPQHF. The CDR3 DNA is TGTGCCAGCAGTGATCGGGACAGGACGAATCAGCCCCAGCATTTT.

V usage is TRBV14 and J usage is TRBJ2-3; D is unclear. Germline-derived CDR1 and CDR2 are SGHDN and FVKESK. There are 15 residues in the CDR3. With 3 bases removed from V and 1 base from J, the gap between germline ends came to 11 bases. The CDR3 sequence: CASSQGEFGTDTQYF. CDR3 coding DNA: TGTGCCAGCAGCCAGGGTGAGTTCGGCACAGATACGCAGTATTTT.

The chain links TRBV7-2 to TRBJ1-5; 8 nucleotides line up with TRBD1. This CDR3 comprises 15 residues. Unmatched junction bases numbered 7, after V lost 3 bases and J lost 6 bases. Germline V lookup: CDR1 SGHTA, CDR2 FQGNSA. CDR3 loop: CASSFSTGGVQPQHF. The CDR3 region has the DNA TGTGCCAGCAGCTTTTCTACAGGGGGGGTTCAGCCCCAGCATTTT.

The chain's CDR3 is CASFQQGARAFF. In DNA, the CDR3 is TGTGCCAGCTTCCAACAGGGGGCGAGAGCTTTCTTT. The chain couples TRBV28 to TRBJ1-1; 9 nucleotides align to TRBD1. Germline-derived CDR1 and CDR2 are MDHEN and SYDVKM. The length of the CDR3 is 12 residues. J was trimmed by 10 bases and V by 8 bases; bases with no gene match: 8.

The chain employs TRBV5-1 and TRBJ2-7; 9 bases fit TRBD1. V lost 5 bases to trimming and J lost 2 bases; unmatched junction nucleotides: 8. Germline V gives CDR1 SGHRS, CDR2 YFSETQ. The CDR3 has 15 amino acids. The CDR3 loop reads CASSPNTGGAYEQYF. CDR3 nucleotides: TGCGCCAGCAGTCCAAATACAGGGGGCGCCTACGAGCAGTACTTC.

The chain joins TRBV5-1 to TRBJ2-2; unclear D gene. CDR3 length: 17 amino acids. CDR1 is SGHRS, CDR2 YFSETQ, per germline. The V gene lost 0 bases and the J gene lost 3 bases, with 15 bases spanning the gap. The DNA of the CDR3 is TGCGCCAGCAGCTTGGCCATAGCTTATGACGACACCGGGGAGCTGTTTTTT. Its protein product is CASSLAIAYDDTGELFF. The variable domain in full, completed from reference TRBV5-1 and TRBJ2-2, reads KAGVTQTPRYLIKTRGQQVTLSCSPISGHRSVSWYQQTPGQGLQFLFEYFSETQRNKGNFPGRFSGRQFSNSRSEMNVSTLELGDSALYLCASSLAIAYDDTGELFFGEGSRLTVL.

CDR3 sequence reads: CASSVRQEGSPQHF. The CDR3 nucleotides are TGTGCCAGCAGCGTACGTCAAGAGGGGAGTCCCCAGCATTTT. This chain joins TRBV9 and TRBJ1-5; TRBD1 is a possible D gene (5 bases). V dropped 1 base and J dropped 10 bases, with 15 bases sitting between them. CDR3 size: 14 residues. Germline values: CDR1 SGDLS, CDR2 YYNGEE.

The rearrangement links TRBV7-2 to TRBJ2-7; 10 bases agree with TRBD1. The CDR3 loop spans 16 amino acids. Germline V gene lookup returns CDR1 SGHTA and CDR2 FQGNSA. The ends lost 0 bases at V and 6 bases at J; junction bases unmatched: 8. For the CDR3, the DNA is TGTGCCAGCAGCTTAGCGCGCGGGGACAGGGGTGGCGAGCAGTACTTC. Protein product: CASSLARGDRGGEQYF.

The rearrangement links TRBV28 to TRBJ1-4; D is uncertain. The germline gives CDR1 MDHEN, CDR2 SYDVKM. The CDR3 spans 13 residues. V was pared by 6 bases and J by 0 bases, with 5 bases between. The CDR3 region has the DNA TGTGCCAGCAGGGGCGCAACTAATGAAAAACTGTTTTTT. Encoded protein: CASRGATNEKLFF. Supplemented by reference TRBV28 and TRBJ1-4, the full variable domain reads DVKVTQSSRYLVKRTGEKVFLECVQDMDHENMFWYRQDPGLGLRLIYFSYDVKMKEKGDIPEGYSVSREKKERFSLILESASTNQTSMYLCASRGATNEKLFFGSGTQLSVL.

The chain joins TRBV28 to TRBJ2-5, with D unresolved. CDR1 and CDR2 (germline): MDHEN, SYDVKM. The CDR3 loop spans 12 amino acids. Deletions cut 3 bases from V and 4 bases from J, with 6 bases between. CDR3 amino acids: CASSLSRETQYF. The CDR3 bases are TGTGCCAGCAGTTTGTCCCGAGAGACCCAGTACTTC.

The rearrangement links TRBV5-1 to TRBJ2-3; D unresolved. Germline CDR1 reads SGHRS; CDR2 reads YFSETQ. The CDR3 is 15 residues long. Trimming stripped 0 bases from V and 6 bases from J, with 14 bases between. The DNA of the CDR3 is TGCGCCAGCAGCTTGGGACACGGCCTAAGGGATACGCAGTATTTT. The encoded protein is CASSLGHGLRDTQYF. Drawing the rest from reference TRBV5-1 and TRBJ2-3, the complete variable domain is KAGVTQTPRYLIKTRGQQVTLSCSPISGHRSVSWYQQTPGQGLQFLFEYFSETQRNKGNFPGRFSGRQFSNSRSEMNVSTLELGDSALYLCASSLGHGLRDTQYFGPGTRLTVL.

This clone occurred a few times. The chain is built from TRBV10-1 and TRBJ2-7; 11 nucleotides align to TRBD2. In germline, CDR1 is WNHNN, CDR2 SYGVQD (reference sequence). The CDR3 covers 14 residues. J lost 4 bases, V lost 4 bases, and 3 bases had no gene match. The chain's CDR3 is CASSVASGGYEQYF. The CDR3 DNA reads TGCGCCAGCAGTGTGGCTAGCGGGGGGTACGAGCAGTACTTC.

As DNA, the CDR3 is TGTGCCTGGAGAAAGCAGTTTGATGAGCAGTTCTTC. Protein: CAWRKQFDEQFF. The chain uses TRBV30 and TRBJ2-1; D is uncertain. This CDR3 is 12 amino acids long. CDR1 is GTSNPN and CDR2 is SVGIG in the germline V gene (reference sequence). Trimming pared 3 bases from V and 8 bases from J, leaving 11 bases between.

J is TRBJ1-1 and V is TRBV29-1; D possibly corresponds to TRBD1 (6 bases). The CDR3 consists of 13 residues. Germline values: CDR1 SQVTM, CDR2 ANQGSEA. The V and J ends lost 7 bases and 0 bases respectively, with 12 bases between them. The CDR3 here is CSAHRDMNTEAFF. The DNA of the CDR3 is TGCAGCGCCCACAGGGATATGAACACTGAAGCTTTCTTT.

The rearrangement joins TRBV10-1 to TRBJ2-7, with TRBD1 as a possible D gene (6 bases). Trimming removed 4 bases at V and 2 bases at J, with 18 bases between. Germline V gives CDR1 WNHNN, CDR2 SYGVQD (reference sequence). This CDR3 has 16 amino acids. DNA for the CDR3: TGCGCCAGCAGTGGACAACAGGGCTCCTCTACCTACGAGCAGTACTTC. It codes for CASSGQQGSSTYEQYF.

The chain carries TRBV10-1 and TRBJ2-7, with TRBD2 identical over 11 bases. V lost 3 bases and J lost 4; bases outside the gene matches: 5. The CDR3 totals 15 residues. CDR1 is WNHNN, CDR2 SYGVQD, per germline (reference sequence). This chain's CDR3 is CASSERTSGSYEQYF. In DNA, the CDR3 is TGCGCCAGCAGTGAAAGAACTAGCGGGAGTTACGAGCAGTACTTC.